This T cell receptor beta chain was found in a study of shared clonotypes between healthy human individuals. Germline V gene data show CDR1 as ENHRY and CDR2 as SYGVKD. There are 15 residues in the CDR3. Trimming took off 6 bases at V and 2 bases at J, with 14 bases between the two ends. Repertoires were generated with immunoSEQ multiplex PCR, while TCRdb's copy carries only in-frame clones and drops some. Among 2 million to 2.5 million clones listed, roughly 92% were seen once. Sequenced: naive CD4+ T cells from PBMCs. Subset given: CD45RA+ positively selected. This clonotype was obtained from a man aged 18 to 30 in good health. Some clones in this sample may be carry-over from other donors' samples. V gene TRBV10-3 combines with J gene TRBJ2-1, with a weak D call TRBD2 (6 bases). CDR3 DNA: TGTGCCATCAGCAGGGAGGCAGGCGCCTACAATGAGCAGTTCTTC. Its translation: CAISREAGAYNEQFF.